The present entry profiles one T cell receptor beta chain with its context. The antigen is undetermined. At one end, the junction sequence differs from germline, possibly due to a read error. Some clones are missing from TCRdb's copy, which holds only in-frame ones; the method was immunoSEQ multiplex PCR. The profile covers roughly 120,000 clones, with roughly 90% appearing a single time and approximately 10% taken by the ten largest. The CDR3 covers 12 residues. Germline V gene sequence: CDR1 MNHEY, CDR2 SMNVEV (reference sequence). The sample is drawn from a study of PD-1 blockade in mismatch repair-deficient tumors. Study-level background: Patients had about 13 mismatch repair-deficient cancer types and were previously treated and progressing. Study results and limitations: Rapid post-treatment expansion, then contraction, generally preceding radiologic response, marked tumor-resident clones.

Mismatch repair deficiency was confirmed in all patients, by PCR or immunohistochemistry. The TCR-sequenced patients were a few responders to pembrolizumab. The source was peripheral blood, collected 72 weeks after starting pembrolizumab. This sequence joins TRBV27 and TRBJ2-7, with D hard to call. This receptor was obtained from an adult with mismatch repair-deficient cancer. The CDR3 reads CASSGRAGVLNF. Written as DNA, the CDR3 is TGTGCCAGCAGTGGTAGGGCTGGGGTCCTTAACTTC.